The 8 T cell receptor beta chains below all came from one sample that was sequenced in a study of cytomegalovirus exposure and HLA in healthy donors. A multiplex PCR was run with 60 Vbeta primers and 13 Jbeta primers. Method: immunoSEQ multiplex PCR; TCRdb's copy keeps in-frame clones and lacks some. The profile shows roughly 200,000 clones, about four fifths of them singletons. The specimen sequenced was PBMCs. Receptors originate from a man in his forties or fifties in good health and CMV-seronegative.

The J gene is TRBJ2-3, the V gene TRBV11-2; D gene uncertain. Germline CDR1 SGHAT, CDR2 FQNNGV. Trimming stripped 0 bases from V and 5 bases from J, with 12 bases between. The CDR3 has 15 residues. CDR3 amino acids: CASSLEVGPGDTQYF. The DNA for the CDR3 is TGTGCCAGCAGCTTAGAAGTAGGTCCAGGAGATACGCAGTATTTT. Filled out from reference TRBV11-2 and TRBJ2-3, the complete variable domain reads EAGVAQSPRYKIIEKRQSVAFWCNPISGHATLYWYQQILGQGPKLLIQFQNNGVVDDSQLPKDRFSAERLKGVDSTLKIQPAKLEDSAVYLCASSLEVGPGDTQYFGPGTRLTVL.

This clone showed up just a few times. This chain uses TRBV7-2 with TRBJ1-1; 9 nucleotides match TRBD1. CDR1 is SGHTA, CDR2 FQGNSA, per germline. With 4 bases clipped from V and 0 bases from J, the junction kept 3 bases outside the gene matches. The CDR3 is made up of 15 amino acids. The CDR3 region is CASSSDRGLNTEAFF. For the CDR3, the DNA is TGTGCCAGCAGCTCGGACAGGGGCCTGAACACTGAAGCTTTCTTT.

The chain couples TRBV7-2 to TRBJ1-6; a weak D match, TRBD1 (6 bases). V was pared by 4 bases and J by 7 bases, with 11 bases between. Germline-derived CDR1 and CDR2 are SGHTA and FQGNSA. The CDR3 is made up of 14 amino acids. The CDR3, as DNA: TGTGCCAGCAGCTCGCAGGGGTCCAATTCACCCCTCCACTTT. This sequence encodes CASSSQGSNSPLHF.

The chain recombines TRBV5-5 with TRBJ1-4; 7 nucleotides agree with TRBD1. This CDR3 spans 14 amino acids. Germline V CDR1 and CDR2: SGHKS, YYEKEE (reference sequence). J lost 7 bases, V lost 0 bases, and 3 bases had no gene match. The CDR3, as DNA: TGTGCCAGCAGCTTGGAAGGGGGCGGTGAAAAACTGTTTTTT. Protein product: CASSLEGGGEKLFF.

The chain carries TRBV5-1 and TRBJ2-7, with D tentatively TRBD1 (6 bases). The CDR3 sequence is 13 residues long. The V and J ends lost 6 bases and 4 bases respectively, with 14 bases between them. CDR1 is SGHRS and CDR2 is YFSETQ in the germline V gene. CDR3 loop: CASTPDRPYEQYF. The DNA of the CDR3 is TGCGCCAGCACCCCGGACAGACCTTACGAGCAGTACTTC.

This sequence joins TRBV7-8 and TRBJ1-1; D is unclear. CDR1 SGHVS and CDR2 FQNEAQ come from the germline V gene. Trimming shortened V by 1 base and J by 0 bases, and 12 bases separated the two germline ends. The CDR3 is made up of 16 amino acids. CDR3 in amino acids: CASSLVSRHLNTEAFF. The CDR3 nucleotides are TGTGCCAGCAGCTTAGTATCGAGACATCTGAACACTGAAGCTTTCTTT.

V usage is TRBV27 and J usage is TRBJ2-1; D gene ambiguous. The CDR3 consists of 12 residues. V was pared by 5 bases and J by 7 bases, with 9 bases between. Looked up from germline, CDR1 is MNHEY and CDR2 is SMNVEV (reference sequence). In DNA, the CDR3 is TGTGCCAGCAGTGGTTCGAGTAATGAGCAGTTCTTC. Translated, it gives CASSGSSNEQFF.

The chain couples TRBV5-1 to TRBJ2-7; 8 positions agree with TRBD1. In germline, CDR1 is SGHRS, CDR2 YFSETQ. The CDR3 has 16 residues. V lost 0 bases, J lost 2 bases, and 7 bases stayed unmatched. This CDR3 reads CASSLAFGQGAYEQYF. The CDR3 coding sequence is TGCGCCAGCAGCTTGGCTTTCGGACAGGGAGCCTACGAGCAGTACTTC.